The rows below give T cell receptor beta chains drawn from one sample of a study of tumor-infiltrating lymphocytes in primary liver carcinoma. TCRdb re-called the multiplex PCR reads through MiXCR, storing one row per CDR3 protein. The table lists 200,000 or so distinct CDR3 sequences, roughly two thirds of them singletons. Sequencing was performed on peripheral blood. All receptors derive from an older woman with primary liver carcinoma and hepatitis B virus infection. The CDR3 runs from the conserved cysteine through the conserved F or W. Fields, in order: clone size, D gene, V gene, J gene, CDR3 protein, CDR3 DNA. The D gene is left open where the match is weak. Only some rows state a clone size, as once, few, many or a class for expanded clones.

abundance: once; d_gene: TRBD2; v_gene: TRBV11-2; j_gene: TRBJ2-7; CDR3aa: CASSTGSGDPYYNEQYF; CDR3nt: TGTGCTAGCAGCACTGGTAGCGGGGACCCTTACTACAACGAGCAGTACTTC
abundance: many; d_gene: TRBD2; v_gene: TRBV11-2; j_gene: TRBJ2-1; CDR3aa: CASSPSSGRADNEQFF; CDR3nt: TGTGCCAGCAGCCCTTCTAGCGGGAGGGCCGATAATGAGCAGTTCTTC
abundance: many; d_gene: NA; v_gene: TRBV4-1; j_gene: TRBJ2-5; CDR3aa: CASSQYETDQETQYF; CDR3nt: TGCGCCAGCAGCCAATACGAAACAGACCAAGAGACCCAGTACTTC
abundance: NA; d_gene: TRBD1; v_gene: TRBV6-1; j_gene: TRBJ2-5; CDR3aa: CASRDRGGSAGETQYF; CDR3nt: TGTGCCAGCAGGGACAGGGGAGGGAGCGCGGGAGAGACCCAGTACTTC
abundance: once; d_gene: NA; v_gene: TRBV29-1; j_gene: TRBJ2-6; CDR3aa: CSVDAGSGANALTF; CDR3nt: TGTAGCGTTGATGCCGGCTCTGGGGCCAACGCCCTGACTTTC
abundance: many; d_gene: TRBD2; v_gene: TRBV11-3; j_gene: TRBJ2-2; CDR3aa: CASSAYPGTSLLNTGELFF; CDR3nt: TGTGCCAGCAGCGCCTATCCCGGGACTAGCCTTCTGAACACCGGGGAGCTGTTTTTT
abundance: NA; d_gene: TRBD1; v_gene: TRBV11-3; j_gene: TRBJ2-7; CDR3aa: CASSLDGQGWGEQYF; CDR3nt: TGTGCCAGCAGCTTAGACGGACAGGGATGGGGCGAGCAGTACTTC
abundance: NA; d_gene: NA; v_gene: TRBV5-1; j_gene: TRBJ2-1; CDR3aa: CASKVAVGAQYNEHFF; CDR3nt: NA
abundance: NA; d_gene: NA; v_gene: TRBV5-5; j_gene: TRBJ1-2; CDR3aa: CASSLDRVGGYAF; CDR3nt: TGTGCCAGCAGCTTGGACAGGGTCGGAGGCTACGCCTTC
abundance: NA; d_gene: NA; v_gene: TRBV6-6; j_gene: TRBJ1-3; CDR3aa: CVSSRLGGNTIYF; CDR3nt: TGTGTCAGCAGCCGCTTAGGTGGAAACACCATATATTTT
abundance: once; d_gene: TRBD1; v_gene: TRBV11-2; j_gene: TRBJ2-3; CDR3aa: CASSQPGGLGDMQYF; CDR3nt: TGTGCCAGCAGCCAACCAGGGGGCCTTGGGGATATGCAGTATTTT
abundance: NA; d_gene: TRBD2; v_gene: TRBV6-1; j_gene: TRBJ2-1; CDR3aa: CASSDRGLAGGNGQFF; CDR3nt: TGTGCCAGCAGTGACCGGGGACTAGCGGGAGGTAATGGGCAGTTTTTC
abundance: NA; d_gene: NA; v_gene: TRBV30; j_gene: TRBJ2-2; CDR3aa: CAWGLLSNTGELFF; CDR3nt: TGTGCCTGGGGCCTCCTTTCGAACACCGGGGAGCTGTTTTTT
abundance: NA; d_gene: TRBD2; v_gene: TRBV11-2; j_gene: TRBJ2-3; CDR3aa: CASSSRGVETDTLYF; CDR3nt: TGTGCCAGCAGCTCCCGGGGGGTGGAGACAGATACGCTGTATTTT
abundance: NA; d_gene: NA; v_gene: TRBV11-2; j_gene: TRBJ1-1; CDR3aa: CPSSLHLMGNTEAFF; CDR3nt: TGTCCCAGCAGCCTGCATCTTATGGGGAACACTGAAGCTTTCTTT
abundance: NA; d_gene: NA; v_gene: TRBV7-8; j_gene: TRBJ1-1; CDR3aa: CASSLERTTEAFF; CDR3nt: TGTGCCAGCAGCTTAGAGCGTACGACTGAAGCTTTCTTT
abundance: many; d_gene: TRBD1; v_gene: TRBV6-5; j_gene: TRBJ2-2; CDR3aa: CASSWGTGGIGELFF; CDR3nt: TGTGCCAGCAGTTGGGGGACAGGGGGGATCGGGGAGCTGTTTTTT
abundance: NA; d_gene: NA; v_gene: TRBV2; j_gene: TRBJ2-7; CDR3aa: CASRTQGSYEQYF; CDR3nt: TGTGCCAGCAGGACACAGGGATCCTACGAGCAGTACTTC
abundance: NA; d_gene: TRBD1; v_gene: TRBV30; j_gene: TRBJ2-1; CDR3aa: CVCSRGGFYNEHFF; CDR3nt: TGTGTCTGCAGTCGAGGGGGCTTTTACAATGAGCACTTCTTC
abundance: NA; d_gene: NA; v_gene: TRBV6-6; j_gene: TRBJ2-2; CDR3aa: CASGYVGELFF; CDR3nt: TGTGCCAGCGGTTACGTCGGGGAGCTGTTTTTT
abundance: NA; d_gene: NA; v_gene: TRBV28; j_gene: TRBJ2-2; CDR3aa: CASSPVARDKGGTGELFF; CDR3nt: TGTGCCAGCAGTCCCGTGGCCCGGGACAAGGGCGGGACCGGGGAGCTGTTTTTT
abundance: NA; d_gene: NA; v_gene: TRBV11-2; j_gene: TRBJ2-1; CDR3aa: CASSSDSHNEQSF; CDR3nt: TGTGCCAGCAGCTCGGACAGCCACAATGAGCAGTCCTTC
abundance: NA; d_gene: NA; v_gene: TRBV11-2; j_gene: TRBJ2-7; CDR3aa: CARSLDPPTTGRYF; CDR3nt: TGTGCCCGCAGCTTAGATCCCCCGACCACTGGCCGGTACTTC
abundance: NA; d_gene: TRBD1; v_gene: TRBV19; j_gene: TRBJ1-2; CDR3aa: CASTTTGGNHGYTF; CDR3nt: TGTGCCAGTACCACGACAGGGGGTAACCATGGCTACACCTTC
abundance: many; d_gene: NA; v_gene: TRBV4-1; j_gene: TRBJ1-5; CDR3aa: CASSQEVLNNQPQHF; CDR3nt: TGCGCCAGCAGCCAAGAAGTCCTGAACAATCAGCCCCAGCATTTT
abundance: NA; d_gene: NA; v_gene: TRBV15; j_gene: TRBJ2-6; CDR3aa: CVTSRAGSGANVLTF; CDR3nt: TGTGTCACCAGCAGAGCAGGGTCTGGGGCCAACGTCCTGACTTTC